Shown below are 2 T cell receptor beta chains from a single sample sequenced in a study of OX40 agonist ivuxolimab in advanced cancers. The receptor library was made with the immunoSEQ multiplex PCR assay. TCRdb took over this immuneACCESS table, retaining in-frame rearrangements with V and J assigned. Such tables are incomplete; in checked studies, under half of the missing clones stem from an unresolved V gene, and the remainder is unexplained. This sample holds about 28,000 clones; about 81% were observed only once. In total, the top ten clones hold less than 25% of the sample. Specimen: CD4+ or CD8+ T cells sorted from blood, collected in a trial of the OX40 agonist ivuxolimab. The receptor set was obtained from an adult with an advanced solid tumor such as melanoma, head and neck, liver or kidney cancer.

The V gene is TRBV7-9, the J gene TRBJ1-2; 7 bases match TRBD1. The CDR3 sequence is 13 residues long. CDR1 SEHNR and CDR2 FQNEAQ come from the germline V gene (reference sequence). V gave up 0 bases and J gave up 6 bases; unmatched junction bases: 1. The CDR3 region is CASSLATGNGYTF. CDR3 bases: TGTGCCAGCAGCTTAGCGACAGGGAATGGCTACACCTTC.

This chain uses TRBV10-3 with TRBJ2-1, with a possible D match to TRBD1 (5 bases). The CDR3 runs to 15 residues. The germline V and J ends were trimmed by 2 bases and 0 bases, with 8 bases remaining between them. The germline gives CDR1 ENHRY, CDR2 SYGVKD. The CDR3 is CAISEAGISYNEQFF. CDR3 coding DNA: TGTGCCATCAGTGAGGCAGGGATCTCCTACAATGAGCAGTTCTTC.